The sequence of this T cell receptor delta chain was determined in a study of gamma-delta T cells after stem cell transplantation. This clone was seen only a few times. TCRdb's entry gives the protein of a much larger clone, which mismatches this DNA's translation at residue 4, likely from a read error; the protein reported here is translated from the DNA. TCRdb reanalyzed the RT-PCR reads using CATT. The data show some 12,000 delta-chain clones, with around 1.2% seen just once and 9% to 12% held by the top ten. From germline, CDR1 is GEAIGNYY and CDR2 EKD. The CDR3 runs to 19 residues. The V end was cut by 5 bases, the J end by 5 bases, with 32 bases between.

The chain joins TRDV2 to TRDJ1, with D possibly being TRDD3 (6 bases). The source material was gamma-delta T cells. This TCR derives from a human donor. It is not recorded whose cells these are; they may come from a transplant donor. The DNA for the CDR3 is TGTGCCTGTGGCCAGGTTAACGGCCCCGAAGGGGATGGGGTTGATAAACTCATCTTT. It is translated as CACGQVNGPEGDGVDKLIF.